This T cell receptor beta chain was found in a study of shared clonotypes between healthy human individuals. Overall study context: The donor group consisted of two women and a few men, aged 18 to 49. Study-wide points: Among donors, clonotype sharing was expected to be affected by sequencing depth. Represented diversity (both genetic and exposure-history) was limited by the small number of donors.

This clone was observed a single time. Antigen: not known. V lost 6 bases, J lost 0 bases, and 15 bases lay in between. This CDR3 is built from 15 residues. Germline V gene data show CDR1 as SQVTM and CDR2 as ANQGSEA. Sequencing on ten immunoSEQ deep assay plates was performed for unsorted PBMC DNA. Repertoires were generated with immunoSEQ multiplex PCR, while TCRdb's copy carries only in-frame clones and drops some. The sample lists about half a million clones; around 77% were seen once. The source material was PBMCs. The chain uses TRBV29-1 and TRBJ1-5; D not resolved. The source is a woman between 35 and 50 years old in good health. Some clones in this sample may be carry-over from other donors' samples. CDR3 nucleotide sequence: TGCAGCGTCCGGGATACAGCATATAGCAATCAGCCCCAGCATTTT. It translates to CSVRDTAYSNQPQHF.